The 29 T cell receptor beta chains below all came from one sample that was sequenced in a study of T cells in women clearing cervical HPV infection. Produced via immunoSEQ multiplex PCR; TCRdb's table is partial and in-frame only. The listing records about 35,000 clones. The sequencing input was blood buffy coat. All receptors derive from a woman between 18 and 75 years old with a cervical HPV16 infection that either progressed to CIN3+ or cleared (not recorded which).

Details on this clone: The sequence runs out 3 residues before the end of the CDR3; the remainder is reconstructed from the germline J gene. The chain recombines TRBV2 with TRBJ1-2; D ambiguous. This CDR3 region has 12 residues. Germline V gene lookup returns CDR1 SNHLY and CDR2 FYNNEI. The part of the CDR3 DNA that was read is TGTGCCAGCAAGACTAGCGGCTACGAC. Translating gives CASKTSGYD. The CDR3, in full, reads CASKTSGYDYTF.

The CDR3 DNA, read in part, is TGTGCCAGTAGTAGGTCAGGGGGAGAAGGCAATCAGCCC. Translation: CASSRSGGEGNQP. The CDR3 as a whole reads CASSRSGGEGNQPQHF. The chain uses TRBV19 and TRBJ1-5; 7 bases line up with TRBD1. The read ends 3 residues shy of where the CDR3 ends; the end is completed using the germline J gene. The CDR3 loop spans 16 amino acids. Trimming at V came to 4 bases and at J to 2 bases, leaving 8 bases not matched to a gene. Germline V gene sequence: CDR1 LNHDA, CDR2 SQIVND (reference sequence).

The sequenced CDR3 bases are TGTGCCAGCAGGACTAGCGGGAGCCACAATGAG. This gives the protein CASRTSGSHNE. The entire CDR3 protein is CASRTSGSHNEQFF. The chain links TRBV12-3 or TRBV12-4 to TRBJ2-1; 12 bases fit TRBD2. The read ends 3 residues before the CDR3 terminus; that terminus is restored from the germline J gene. This CDR3 spans 14 amino acids. Germline trimming cut 6 bases from V and 5 bases from J; bases unmatched to any gene: 2.

The CDR3 region is CASSIAGRGEQYF. The DNA read from the CDR3 is TGTGCCAGTAGTATTGCAGGGAGGGGCGAG. This chain connects TRBV19 to TRBJ2-7; 7 bases line up with TRBD2. From the germline J gene comes the end of the CDR3, since the read stops 3 residues before it. Unmatched junction bases numbered 5, after V lost 3 bases and J lost 6 bases. The germline V gene encodes CDR1 LNHDA and CDR2 SQIVND (reference sequence). The CDR3 contains 13 residues.

Of note for this clone: The read gets to within 3 residues of the CDR3 end, and the germline J gene fills in the rest. This chain links TRBV7-9 with TRBJ1-2, with D perhaps TRBD1 (6 bases). V was clipped by 3 bases and J by 4 bases, with 15 bases between them. This CDR3 is 15 amino acids long. CDR1 SEHNR and CDR2 FQNEAQ come from the germline V gene (reference sequence). CDR3 amino acids: CASSLETGFGYGYTF. The part of the CDR3 DNA that was read is TGTGCCAGCAGCTTGGAAACAGGGTTTGGCTATGGC.

With regard to this clone: The read halts 3 residues ahead of the CDR3 end, with the missing end drawn from the germline J gene. Different DNA sequences within this sample yield the same CDR3. This rearrangement joins TRBV20-1 to TRBJ2-7; D gene uncertain. V was pared by 4 bases and J by 4 bases, with 14 bases between. This CDR3 contains 13 residues. Germline V gene data show CDR1 as DFQATT and CDR2 as SNEGSKA (reference sequence). The CDR3 spells CSANGRNSYEQYF. The DNA read from the CDR3 is TGCAGTGCTAACGGTCGTAACTCTTACGAG.

CDR3 DNA, as far as it was read: TGTGCCAGCAGCTCTCGGAATTCACCC. Protein sequence: CASSSRNSP. The whole CDR3 protein is CASSSRNSPLHF. The V and J genes are TRBV7-2 and TRBJ1-6; D gene uncertain. The read ends 3 residues before the CDR3 terminus; that terminus is restored from the germline J gene. Trimming left V 4 bases short and J 7 bases short, with 5 bases between. In germline, CDR1 is SGHTA, CDR2 FQGNSA. This CDR3 contains 12 residues.

The CDR3 DNA, read in part, is TGTGCCAGCAGCCTGACAGGCTACAATGAC. Protein: CASSLTGYND. The CDR3 reads in full as CASSLTGYNDYTF. The chain uses TRBV7-9 and TRBJ1-2, with a weak D call TRBD1 (6 bases). The CDR3 end lies 3 residues beyond the end of the read and is filled in from the germline J gene. Germline V lookup: CDR1 SEHNR, CDR2 FQNEAQ (reference sequence). The CDR3 sequence is 13 residues long.

About this clone itself: The CDR3 end falls 3 residues outside the read, so it is completed with the germline J gene. The genes are TRBV5-4 and TRBJ1-2, with D perhaps matching TRBD1 (5 bases). From germline, CDR1 is SGHNT and CDR2 YYREEE (reference sequence). V lost 4 bases and J 4 bases, leaving 17 bases between the germline ends. The CDR3 spans 15 residues. The DNA read from the CDR3 is TGTGCCAGCAGCCCCATAGGGGAGTTGGGCTATGGC. Its protein is CASSPIGELGYG. The entire CDR3 reads CASSPIGELGYGYTF.

With regard to this clone: The read gets to within 3 residues of the CDR3 end, and the germline J gene fills in the rest. The gene calls are TRBV5-1 and TRBJ2-3; D ambiguous. The V gene lost 0 bases and the J gene lost 1 base, with 3 bases spanning the gap. CDR1 SGHRS and CDR2 YFSETQ come from the germline V gene. The CDR3 is made up of 13 amino acids. CDR3 loop: CASSLGGTDTQYF. Partial CDR3 DNA: TGCGCCAGCAGCTTGGGCGGCACAGATACG.

Notes on this clone: The read ends 3 residues shy of where the CDR3 ends; the end is completed using the germline J gene. The rearrangement uses TRBV6-2 or TRBV6-3 and TRBJ2-1; D might be TRBD1 (5 bases). V was trimmed by 7 bases and J by 9 bases, leaving 16 bases between them. The CDR3 loop spans 13 amino acids. CDR1 MNHEY and CDR2 SVGEGT come from the germline V gene. CDR3 in amino acids: CASISQGRGEQFF. The CDR3 DNA, read in part, is TGTGCCAGCATATCCCAGGGAAGGGGTGAG.

Regarding this clone: Read coverage stops 3 residues before the CDR3 terminus; the germline J gene supplies the remainder. V gene TRBV20-1 combines with J gene TRBJ2-7, with 8 bases matching TRBD1. The CDR3 consists of 18 residues. Per germline, CDR1 DFQATT and CDR2 SNEGSKA (reference sequence). The V segment lost 4 bases and the J segment 2 bases; nucleotides outside the gene matches: 19. The CDR3 loop reads CSAMDALGQGLTTYEQYF. The covered CDR3 bases are TGCAGTGCTATGGACGCTCTCGGACAGGGCTTAACTACCTACGAG.

On this clone: The missing CDR3 end, 3 residues past where the read stops, is filled in from the germline J gene. This chain links TRBV9 with TRBJ2-1; D gene ambiguous. CDR1 and CDR2 from the germline V gene are SGDLS and YYNGEE. V was clipped by 1 base and J by 0 bases, with 8 bases between them. The CDR3 is made up of 15 amino acids. Here the CDR3 reads CASSVLESSYNEQFF. The covered CDR3 bases are TGTGCCAGCAGCGTACTAGAAAGCTCCTACAATGAG.

In the case of this clone: The read halts 3 residues ahead of the CDR3 end, with the missing end drawn from the germline J gene. The chain uses TRBV10-3 and TRBJ2-7, with D unclear. This CDR3 contains 14 residues. V shed 0 bases and J shed 0 bases, with 6 bases lying between them. In germline, CDR1 is ENHRY, CDR2 SYGVKD. The CDR3 bases that were read are TGTGCCATCAGTGAGTCCAGGAGCTCCTACGAG. Translated: CAISESRSSYE. The full-length CDR3 reads as CAISESRSSYEQYF.

Comment on this clone: The CDR3 goes on 3 residues after the read ends, and that part is filled in from the germline J gene. V usage is TRBV28 and J usage is TRBJ2-4, with TRBD1 as a possible D gene (5 bases). V was shortened by 6 bases and J by 6 bases, with 12 bases between the two germline ends. Germline V gene data show CDR1 as MDHEN and CDR2 as SYDVKM. CDR3 size: 13 residues. The sequenced CDR3 bases are TGTGCCAGCAGCCAAGCAGACAGAAACATT. Its protein product is CASSQADRNI. In full, the CDR3 is CASSQADRNIQYF.

The DNA read from the CDR3 is TGCAGCGTTGAAGTACTAGCGGGAGTTAAAAATGAG. Translation gives CSVEVLAGVKNE. The whole CDR3 is CSVEVLAGVKNEQFF. The chain has TRBV29-1 and TRBJ2-1; TRBD2 matches 11 bases. Sequencing ends 3 residues short of the CDR3 end; the germline J gene provides the rest. V shed 1 base and J 7 bases; nucleotides not matched to a gene: 6. CDR3 length: 15 residues. Germline V gene sequence: CDR1 SQVTM, CDR2 ANQGSEA.

As for this clone: The read terminates 3 residues ahead of where the CDR3 ends, so the germline J gene completes it. The chain recombines TRBV7-8 with TRBJ2-1, with a weak D call TRBD1 (6 bases). V lost 5 bases to trimming and J lost 0 bases, with 11 bases between them. The CDR3 length is 15 residues. Germline V CDR1 and CDR2: SGHVS, FQNEAQ. The CDR3 region is CASSIGQLSYNEQFF. Incomplete CDR3 DNA: TGTGCCAGCAGCATTGGACAGCTCTCCTACAATGAG. Using reference TRBV7-8 and TRBJ2-1 for the parts outside the CDR3, the full variable domain is GAGVSQSPRYKVAKRGQDVALRCDPISGHVSLFWYQQALGQGPEFLTYFQNEAQLDKSGLPSDRFFAERPEGSVSTLKIQRTQQEDSAVYLCASSIGQLSYNEQFFGPGTRLTVL.

Turning to this clone: The read terminates 3 residues before the CDR3 end, so the remaining end is supplied by the germline J gene. The chain combines TRBV20-1 with TRBJ1-6, with D perhaps matching TRBD1 (5 bases). V lost 3 bases to trimming and J lost 5 bases, with 14 bases between them. The CDR3 contains 15 residues. Germline assignment: CDR1 DFQATT and CDR2 SNEGSKA (reference sequence). CDR3 in amino acids: CSARGGFPNNSPLHF. The CDR3 bases that were read are TGCAGTGCTAGGGGGGGGTTCCCGAATAATTCACCC.

Note on this clone: The read finishes 3 residues shy of the CDR3 end, and the germline J gene is used to complete it. This rearrangement joins TRBV28 to TRBJ2-3, with D possibly TRBD1 on 5 matching bases. The V and J ends lost 5 bases and 4 bases respectively, with 13 bases between them. The germline V gene has CDR1 MDHEN and CDR2 SYDVKM. The CDR3 has 14 amino acids. The sequenced part of the CDR3 DNA is TGTGCCAGCAGTGCAACGGACATCCCAGATACG. Protein product: CASSATDIPDT. The complete CDR3 protein is CASSATDIPDTQYF.

As for this clone: The read ends 3 residues shy of where the CDR3 ends; the end is completed using the germline J gene. The genes are TRBV7-6 and TRBJ2-5, with D perhaps matching TRBD1 (6 bases). V lost 4 bases to trimming and J lost 4 bases, with 10 bases between them. Per the germline V gene, CDR1 is SGHVS and CDR2 is FNYEAQ. This CDR3 region has 13 residues. The DNA read from the CDR3 is TGTGCCAGCAGCTCCCAAGGGGGAGAGACC. This gives the protein CASSSQGGET. The entire CDR3 reads CASSSQGGETQYF. Complete variable domain (other parts from reference TRBV7-6 and TRBJ2-5): GAGVSQSPRYKVTKRGQDVALRCDPISGHVSLYWYRQALGQGPEFLTYFNYEAQQDKSGLPNDRFSAERPEGSISTLTIQRTEQRDSAMYRCASSSQGGETQYFGPGTRLLVL.

Notes on this clone: The read is 3 residues too short to cover the CDR3 end, so that end is filled in from the germline J gene. The chain has TRBV20-1 and TRBJ2-3; TRBD2 matches 14 bases. The CDR3 is 17 amino acids. Looked up from germline, CDR1 is DFQATT and CDR2 is SNEGSKA (reference sequence). CDR3 residues: CSARGTGLAGDKETQYF. CDR3 DNA, as far as it was read: TGCAGTGCTAGAGGGACGGGACTAGCGGGGGATAAGGAGACG.

To note about this clone: The DNA ends 3 residues before the CDR3 does, and the rest of the CDR3 is filled in from the germline J gene. The chain employs TRBV7-2 and TRBJ2-1; possible D gene TRBD1, 6 bases. This CDR3 has 13 residues. Trimming pared 3 bases from V and 7 bases from J, leaving 10 bases between. The germline V gene has CDR1 SGHTA and CDR2 FQGNSA. The CDR3 loop reads CASSFDRGNEQFF. CDR3 DNA, as far as it was read: TGTGCCAGCAGCTTTGATAGGGGGAATGAG.

Turning to this clone: The read halts 3 residues ahead of the CDR3 end, with the missing end drawn from the germline J gene. The chain joins TRBV5-1 to TRBJ2-2; TRBD1 aligns across 7 bases. Germline CDR1 SGHRS, CDR2 YFSETQ. CDR3 length: 17 residues. CDR3 amino acids: CASSPGRQGASNEKLFF. The DNA read from the CDR3 is TGCGCCAGCAGCCCTGGGAGACAGGGAGCGTCTAATGAAAAG.

Concerning this clone itself: The CDR3 is cut off 3 residues early in the read; its end comes from the germline J gene. This chain connects TRBV29-1 to TRBJ2-2, with D possibly TRBD2 on 5 matching bases. Germline V lookup: CDR1 SQVTM, CDR2 ANQGSEA. The ends were cut back, 4 bases at V and 7 bases at J, with 7 bases in the middle. The CDR3 extends over 11 amino acids. CDR3 DNA, as far as it was read: TGCAGCGTTGGCGGGTTCGGGGAG. Translated, it gives CSVGGFGE. The full CDR3 sequence reads CSVGGFGELFF.

About this clone itself: The CDR3 is cut off 3 residues early in the read; its end comes from the germline J gene. V gene TRBV18 combines with J gene TRBJ2-2; maybe TRBD1 (5 bases). This CDR3 has 16 amino acids. Germline lookup yields CDR1 KGHSH and CDR2 LQKENI. The germline V and J ends were trimmed by 8 bases and 2 bases, with 18 bases remaining between them. This CDR3 is CASTQGASFNTGELFF. CDR3 DNA, as far as it was read: TGTGCCAGCACCCAAGGGGCATCCTTCAACACCGGGGAG.

Of note for this clone: The CDR3 is cut off 3 residues early in the read; its end comes from the germline J gene. This rearrangement joins TRBV19 to TRBJ1-2, with unresolved D. Germline V gene sequence: CDR1 LNHDA, CDR2 SQIVND (reference sequence). The CDR3 spans 14 residues. Trimming shortened V by 4 bases and J by 3 bases, and 12 bases separated the two germline ends. CDR3 loop: CASSTSTRDYGYTF. The covered CDR3 bases are TGTGCCAGTAGTACCTCAACACGGGACTATGGC.

Regarding this clone: The read comes to an end 3 residues before the CDR3 does, leaving the germline J gene to fill in the end. The rearrangement links TRBV30 to TRBJ1-2; no clear D. This CDR3 is built from 13 residues. Germline V gives CDR1 GTSNPN, CDR2 SVGIG (reference sequence). The V end lost 2 bases, the J end lost 2 bases, and 9 bases lay between the germline ends. CDR3 in amino acids: CAWSRQTNYGYTF. CDR3 DNA, as far as it was read: TGTGCCTGGAGTAGGCAGACAAACTATGGC.

A remark on this clone: The read stops 3 residues short of the end of the CDR3; the missing end is completed from the germline J gene. The genes are TRBV5-1 and TRBJ1-5, with TRBD1 identical over 7 bases. The germline gives CDR1 SGHRS, CDR2 YFSETQ. This CDR3 spans 15 amino acids. V shed 0 bases and J 2 bases; nucleotides not matched to a gene: 2. The CDR3 sequence: CASSLEGAGNQPQHF. The DNA read from the CDR3 is TGCGCCAGCAGCTTGGAGGGGGCGGGCAATCAGCCC.

For this clone: The read ends 3 residues before the CDR3 terminus; that terminus is restored from the germline J gene. The chain employs TRBV7-2 and TRBJ1-5; TRBD1 aligns across 7 bases. The CDR3 totals 15 residues. V shed 5 bases and J 4 bases; nucleotides not matched to a gene: 8. CDR1 SGHTA and CDR2 FQGNSA come from the germline V gene. The part of the CDR3 DNA that was read is TGTGCCAGCAGCCCCACTCAGGGGGGTAATCAGCCC. Amino acid sequence: CASSPTQGGNQP. The whole CDR3 protein reads CASSPTQGGNQPQHF.